This TCR beta chain was sequenced for a study of graft-versus-host responses after intestinal transplantation (dated by TCRdb to the early 2020s). Broadly, across the study: Multivisceral, liver-intestinal, or isolated intestinal transplants were received by the recipients. Every recipient was given anti-thymocyte globulin induction, then maintenance tacrolimus and steroids for roughly 3 years. Bulk TCR-beta CDR3 sequencing was used to track graft-versus-host and host-versus-graft alloreactive T cell clones in the graft, circulation and bone marrow after intestinal transplantation. To identify alloreactive clones, pre-transplant mixed lymphocyte reaction products were sequenced and compared with unstimulated pre-transplant donor and recipient T cells. The cohort enrolled under 30 intestinal transplant recipients, one of whom was a retransplant, and 3 patients without pretransplant specimens were excluded. Donor T cell macrochimerism was defined as a peak of at least 4% donor T cells among recipient peripheral blood mononuclear cells. Samples from a few later patients were sequenced in-house on an Illumina MiSeq with MiXCR processing rather than by the commercial service. The paper as a whole reports these results and caveats: GvH clones turned up in recipient bone marrow, with some appearing earlier in ileal mucosa or blood, a pattern consistent with an intestinal mucosal origin. Peak levels of circulating GvH clones were associated with declines in HvG clones early after transplant. Patients with donor T cell macrochimerism had high GvH to HvG T cell clonal ratios in their allografts. The conclusions were limited by the relatively low number and heterogeneity of the intestinal transplant patients.

Note on this clone: Its antigen is unknown. One base away there is no much larger clone; base qualities are not given.

From the germline V gene, CDR1 is MDHEN and CDR2 is SYDVKM. V lost 5 bases and J lost 12 bases; the stretch between them is 13 bases long. The CDR3 numbers 11 residues from cysteine through phenylalanine. The retained sequence is limited to the CDR3, 33 bases, with the frame set at the first base. The sample's time point label, in plain terms: cells obtained before transplantation from donor or recipient. CD3+CD4+ and CD3+CD8+ populations were FACS-sorted from unstimulated pre-transplant donor and recipient cells taken from spleen or lymph nodes. The library was generated by the immunoSEQ multiplex PCR assay. For most patients, genomic DNA was isolated with the Qiagen DNeasy Blood and Tissue Kit and sent frozen to Adaptive Biotechnologies for TCR sequencing. High-throughput TCR-beta CDR3 sequencing of genomic DNA from most patients was performed by Adaptive Biotechnologies. As for the original processing: Adaptive's ImmunoSEQ software was the source of the TCR sequencing data for 15 to 20 patients, while a few other patients were processed with MiXCR and VDJtools. CD4 versus CD8 sorting errors were corrected by removing sequences found in both subsets at a frequency ratio below 5:1. CDR3 nucleotide sequences shared between donor and recipient were removed because the origin of such sequences could not be assigned. At least 2-fold expansion over unstimulated cells and a minimum CFSE-low frequency of 0.002% (template counts) or 0.001% (read counts) were required for clones to be classified as alloreactive. Mappable clones were those detected in sequenced pre-transplant spleen, lymph node, or MLR CFSE-low populations of the donor or recipient. Cumulative frequency of alloreactive clones was calculated as a percentage of all sequences weighted by copy number. TCRdb took this table from immuneACCESS and kept in-frame rearrangements with V and J called. Such tables lack part of the clones; where checked against another copy, unresolved V genes explain under half of the gap, and the rest is unexplained. V, J and clone size are those of that table, while D and trimming were read from the DNA. For this sample there are 88,000 or so clones; about 90% appear just once. 0.11% of the sample is in the top ten clones.

This clonotype was obtained from a human donor who received an intestinal transplant. The chain couples TRBV28 to TRBJ1-2; no D gene can be assigned with confidence. The sample was unstimulated CD4+ T cells sorted from spleen or lymph node cells, taken before intestinal transplant. The sequenced DNA: TGTGCCAGCAGTCCCCCAGGTTTAGACACCTTC. Its product reads: CASSPPGLDTF.